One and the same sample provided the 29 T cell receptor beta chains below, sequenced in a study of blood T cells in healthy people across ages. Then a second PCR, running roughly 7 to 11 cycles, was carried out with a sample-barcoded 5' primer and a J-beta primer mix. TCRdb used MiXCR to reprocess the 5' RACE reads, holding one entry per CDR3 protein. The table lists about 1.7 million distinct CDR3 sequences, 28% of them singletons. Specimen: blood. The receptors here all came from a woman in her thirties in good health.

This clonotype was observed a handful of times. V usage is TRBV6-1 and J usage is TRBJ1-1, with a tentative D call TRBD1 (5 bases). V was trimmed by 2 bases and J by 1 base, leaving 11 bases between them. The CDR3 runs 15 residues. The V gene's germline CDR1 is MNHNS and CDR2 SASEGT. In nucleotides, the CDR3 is TGTGCCAGCAGTGAAAGAATAGGACAGAACACTGAAGCTTTCTTT. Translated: CASSERIGQNTEAFF.

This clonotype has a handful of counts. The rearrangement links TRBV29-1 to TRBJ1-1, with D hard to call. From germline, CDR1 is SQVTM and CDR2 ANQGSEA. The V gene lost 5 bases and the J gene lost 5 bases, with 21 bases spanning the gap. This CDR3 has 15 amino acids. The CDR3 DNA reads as TGCAGCGTTCAGGTACGTAACTCCATCGGGACTGAAGCTTTCTTT. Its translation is CSVQVRNSIGTEAFF.

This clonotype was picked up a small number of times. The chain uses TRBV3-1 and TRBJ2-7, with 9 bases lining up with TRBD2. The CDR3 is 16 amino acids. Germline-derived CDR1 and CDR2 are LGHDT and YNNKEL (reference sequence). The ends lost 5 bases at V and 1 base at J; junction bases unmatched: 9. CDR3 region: CASSSRAGGASYEQYF. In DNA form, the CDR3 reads TGTGCCAGCAGCTCCCGTGCGGGGGGGGCTTCCTACGAGCAGTACTTC.

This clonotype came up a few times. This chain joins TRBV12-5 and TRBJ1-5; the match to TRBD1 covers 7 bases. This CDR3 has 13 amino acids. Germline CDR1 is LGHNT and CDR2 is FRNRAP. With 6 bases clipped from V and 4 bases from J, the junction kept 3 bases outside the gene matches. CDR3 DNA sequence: TGTGCTAGTGGGGCAGGGGGGAATCAGCCCCAGCATTTT. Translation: CASGAGGNQPQHF.

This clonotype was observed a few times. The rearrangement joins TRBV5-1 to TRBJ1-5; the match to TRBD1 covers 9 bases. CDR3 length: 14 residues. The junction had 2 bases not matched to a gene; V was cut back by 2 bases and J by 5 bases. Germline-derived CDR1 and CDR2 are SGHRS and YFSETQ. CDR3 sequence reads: CASSFWDRDQPQHF. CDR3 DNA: TGCGCCAGCAGCTTTTGGGACAGGGATCAGCCCCAGCATTTT.

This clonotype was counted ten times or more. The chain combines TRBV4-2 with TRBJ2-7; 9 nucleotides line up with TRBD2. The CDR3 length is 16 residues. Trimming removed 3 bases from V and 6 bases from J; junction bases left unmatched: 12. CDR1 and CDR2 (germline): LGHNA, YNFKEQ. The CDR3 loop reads CASSHTSAGGLGEQYF. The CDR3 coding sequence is TGTGCCAGCAGCCACACTAGCGCGGGGGGGCTTGGCGAGCAGTACTTC.

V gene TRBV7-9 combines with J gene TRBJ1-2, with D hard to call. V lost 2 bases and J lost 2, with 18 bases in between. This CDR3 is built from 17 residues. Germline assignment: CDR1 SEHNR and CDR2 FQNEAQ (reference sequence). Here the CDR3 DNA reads TGTGCCAGCAGCTTACTGGGCAGTGGAGGAGGGAACTATGGCTACACCTTC. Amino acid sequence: CASSLLGSGGGNYGYTF.

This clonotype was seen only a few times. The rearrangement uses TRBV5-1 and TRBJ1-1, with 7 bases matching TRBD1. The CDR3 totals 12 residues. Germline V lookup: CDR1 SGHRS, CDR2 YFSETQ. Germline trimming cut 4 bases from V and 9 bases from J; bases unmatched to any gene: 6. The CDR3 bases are TGCGCCAGCAGCGGGGGGACAGATAAAGCTTTCTTT. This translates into CASSGGTDKAFF.

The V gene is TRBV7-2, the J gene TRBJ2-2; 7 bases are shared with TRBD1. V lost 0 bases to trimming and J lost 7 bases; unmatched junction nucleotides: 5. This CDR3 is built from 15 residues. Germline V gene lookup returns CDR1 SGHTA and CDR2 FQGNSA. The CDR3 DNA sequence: TGTGCCAGCAGCTTAGCGACAGGGTTGAGCGGGGAGCTGTTTTTT. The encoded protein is CASSLATGLSGELFF.

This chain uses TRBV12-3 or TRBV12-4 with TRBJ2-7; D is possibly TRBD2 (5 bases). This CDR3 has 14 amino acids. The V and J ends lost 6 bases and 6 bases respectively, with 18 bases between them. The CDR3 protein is CASSPARSGSEQYF. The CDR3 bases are TGTGCCAGCAGCCCAGCCCGCAGCGGCTCCGAGCAGTACTTC.

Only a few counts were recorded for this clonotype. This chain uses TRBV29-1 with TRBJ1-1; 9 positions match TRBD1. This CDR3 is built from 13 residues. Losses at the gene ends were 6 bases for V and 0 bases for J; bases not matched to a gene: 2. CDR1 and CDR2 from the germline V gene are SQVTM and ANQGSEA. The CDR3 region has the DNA TGCAGCGTAACAGGGGGCATGAACACTGAAGCTTTCTTT. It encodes CSVTGGMNTEAFF.

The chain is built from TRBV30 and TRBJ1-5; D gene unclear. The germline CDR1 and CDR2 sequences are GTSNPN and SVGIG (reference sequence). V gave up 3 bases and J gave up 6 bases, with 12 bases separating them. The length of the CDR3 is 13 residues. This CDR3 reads CAWSPQGRQPQHF. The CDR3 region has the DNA TGTGCCTGGAGCCCTCAAGGTCGTCAGCCCCAGCATTTT. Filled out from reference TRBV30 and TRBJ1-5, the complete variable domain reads SQTIHQWPATLVQPVGSPLSLECTVEGTSNPNLYWYRQAAGRGLQLLFYSVGIGQISSEVPQNLSASRPQDRQFILSSKKLLLSDSGFYLCAWSPQGRQPQHFGDGTRLSIL.

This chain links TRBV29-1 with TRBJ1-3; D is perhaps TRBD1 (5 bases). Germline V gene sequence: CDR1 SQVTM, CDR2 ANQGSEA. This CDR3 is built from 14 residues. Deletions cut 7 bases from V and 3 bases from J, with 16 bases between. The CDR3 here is CSGAGTEDGNTIYF. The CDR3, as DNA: TGCAGCGGTGCCGGGACTGAAGATGGAAACACCATATATTTT.

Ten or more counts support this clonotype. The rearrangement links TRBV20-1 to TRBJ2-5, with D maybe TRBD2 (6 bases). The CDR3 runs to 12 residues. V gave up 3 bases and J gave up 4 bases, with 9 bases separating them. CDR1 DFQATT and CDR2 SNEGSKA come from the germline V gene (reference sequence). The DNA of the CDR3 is TGCAGTGCTAGGCCGGGGGTAGAGACCCAGTACTTC. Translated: CSARPGVETQYF.

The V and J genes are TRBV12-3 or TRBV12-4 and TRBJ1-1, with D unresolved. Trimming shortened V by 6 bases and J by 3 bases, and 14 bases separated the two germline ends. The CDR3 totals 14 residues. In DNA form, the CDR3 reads TGTGCCAGCAGGTTTCACGTTGGGGACACTGAAGCTTTCTTT. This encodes CASRFHVGDTEAFF.

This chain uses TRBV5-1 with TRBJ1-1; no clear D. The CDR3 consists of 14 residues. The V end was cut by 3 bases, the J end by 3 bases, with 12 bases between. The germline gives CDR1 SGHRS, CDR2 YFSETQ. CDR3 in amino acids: CASSYQAEDTEAFF. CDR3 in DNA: TGCGCCAGCAGCTACCAGGCGGAGGACACTGAAGCTTTCTTT.

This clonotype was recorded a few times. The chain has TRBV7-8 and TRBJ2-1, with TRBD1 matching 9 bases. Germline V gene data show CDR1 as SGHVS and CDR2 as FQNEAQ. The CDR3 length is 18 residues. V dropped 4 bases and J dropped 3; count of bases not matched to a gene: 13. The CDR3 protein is CASSWGQGRHTVYNEQFF. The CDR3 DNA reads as TGTGCCAGCAGCTGGGGACAGGGTCGGCATACCGTCTACAATGAGCAGTTCTTC.

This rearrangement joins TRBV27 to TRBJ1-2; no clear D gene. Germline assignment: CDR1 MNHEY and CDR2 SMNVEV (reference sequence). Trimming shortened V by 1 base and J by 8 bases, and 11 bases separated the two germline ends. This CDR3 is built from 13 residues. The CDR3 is CASSLLAGYGYTF. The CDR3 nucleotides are TGTGCCAGCAGTTTATTGGCAGGTTACGGCTACACCTTC.

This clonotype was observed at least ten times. DNA for the CDR3: TGTGCCAGCAGTCCCGGGGGAAGGCAGCCCCAGCATTTT. The encoded protein is CASSPGGRQPQHF. V usage is TRBV12-3 or TRBV12-4 and J usage is TRBJ1-5; D is possibly TRBD1 (5 bases). The length of the CDR3 is 13 residues. With 5 bases removed from V and 7 bases from J, the gap between germline ends came to 12 bases.

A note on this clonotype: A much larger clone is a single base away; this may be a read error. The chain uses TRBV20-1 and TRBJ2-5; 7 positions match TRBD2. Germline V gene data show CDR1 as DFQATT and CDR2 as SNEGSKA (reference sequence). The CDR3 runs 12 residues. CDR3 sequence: CRAQLAYETQYF. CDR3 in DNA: TGCAGGGCTCAACTAGCGTATGAGACCCAGTACTTC.

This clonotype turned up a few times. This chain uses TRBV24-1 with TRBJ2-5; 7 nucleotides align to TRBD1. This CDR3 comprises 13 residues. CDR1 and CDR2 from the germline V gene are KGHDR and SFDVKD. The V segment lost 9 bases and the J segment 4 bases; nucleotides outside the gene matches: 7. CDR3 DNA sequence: TGTGCCACCGGCACAGGGGCGGGAGAGACCCAGTACTTC. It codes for CATGTGAGETQYF.

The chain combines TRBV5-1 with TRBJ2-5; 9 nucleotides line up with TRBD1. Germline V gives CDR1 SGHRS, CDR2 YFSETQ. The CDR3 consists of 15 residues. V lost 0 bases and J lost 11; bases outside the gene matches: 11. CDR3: CASSLGTGAGNEQYF. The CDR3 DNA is TGCGCCAGCAGCTTGGGGACAGGGGCGGGCAATGAGCAGTACTTC.

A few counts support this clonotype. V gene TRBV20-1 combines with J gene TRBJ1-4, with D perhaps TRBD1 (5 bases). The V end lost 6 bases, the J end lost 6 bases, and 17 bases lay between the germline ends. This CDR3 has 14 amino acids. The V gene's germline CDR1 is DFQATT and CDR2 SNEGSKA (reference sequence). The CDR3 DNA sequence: TGCAGTGCCGAGGCCAGGGCGAACGATGAAAAACTGTTTTTT. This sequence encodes CSAEARANDEKLFF.

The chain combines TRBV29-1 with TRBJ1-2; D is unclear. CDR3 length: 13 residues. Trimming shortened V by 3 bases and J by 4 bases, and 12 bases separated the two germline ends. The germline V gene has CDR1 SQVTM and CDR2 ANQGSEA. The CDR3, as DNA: TGCAGCGTTGACGTTGAGAGCCGCTATGGCTACACCTTC. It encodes CSVDVESRYGYTF.

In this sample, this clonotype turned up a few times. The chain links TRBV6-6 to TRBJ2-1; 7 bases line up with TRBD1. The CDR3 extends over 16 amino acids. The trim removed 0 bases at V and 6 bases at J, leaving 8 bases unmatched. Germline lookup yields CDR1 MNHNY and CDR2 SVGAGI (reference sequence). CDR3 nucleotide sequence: TGTGCCAGCAGTTACTCGGGTACAGGGGCAATCAATGAGCAGTTCTTC. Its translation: CASSYSGTGAINEQFF.

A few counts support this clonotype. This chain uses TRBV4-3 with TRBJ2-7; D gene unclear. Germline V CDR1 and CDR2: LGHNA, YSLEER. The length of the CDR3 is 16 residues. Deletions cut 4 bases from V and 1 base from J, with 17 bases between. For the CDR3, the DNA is TGCGCCAGCAGCCGGGGAAGGGATCAGCTGTCCTACGAGCAGTACTTC. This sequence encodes CASSRGRDQLSYEQYF.

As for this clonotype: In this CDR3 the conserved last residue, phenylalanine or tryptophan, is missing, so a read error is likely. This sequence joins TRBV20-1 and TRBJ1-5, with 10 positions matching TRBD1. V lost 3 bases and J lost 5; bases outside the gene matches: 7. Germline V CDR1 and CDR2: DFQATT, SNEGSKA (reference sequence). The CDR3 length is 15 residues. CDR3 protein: CSASGGTGEYQPQHV. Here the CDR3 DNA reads TGCAGTGCTAGTGGGGGGACAGGGGAATATCAGCCCCAGCATGTT.

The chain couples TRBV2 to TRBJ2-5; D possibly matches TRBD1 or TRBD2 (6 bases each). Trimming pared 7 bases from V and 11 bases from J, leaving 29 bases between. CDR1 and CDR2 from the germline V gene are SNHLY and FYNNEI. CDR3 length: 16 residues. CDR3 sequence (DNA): TGTGCCAGCACCGGCGGCTACAGGGAGGTTACCTACGGGCAGTACTTC. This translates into CASTGGYREVTYGQYF.

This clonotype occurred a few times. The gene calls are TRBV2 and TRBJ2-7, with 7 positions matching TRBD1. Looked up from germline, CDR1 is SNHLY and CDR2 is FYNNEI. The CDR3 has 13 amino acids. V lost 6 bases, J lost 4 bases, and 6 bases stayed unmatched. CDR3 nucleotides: TGTGCCAGCAGGGAGACAGGGTTGTACGAGCAGTACTTC. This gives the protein CASRETGLYEQYF.